This TCR beta chain was sequenced during a study of blood T cell repertoires in COVID-19. Study context: The origin of the acute and convalescent COVID-19 samples was the United States, Italy and Spain. The cDNA or gDNA used as material had been derived from T cells, B-cell-depleted T cells, or PBMCs.

The CDR3 is made up of 19 amino acids. The germline V gene has CDR1 SGHNT and CDR2 YYREEE (reference sequence). With 1 base clipped from V and 5 bases from J, the junction kept 20 bases outside the gene matches. This clone showed up just a few times. Original methodology: From reference gene primer amplification, estimates of nucleated cell counts were derived. Profiled with immunoSEQ multiplex PCR; TCRdb holds only in-frame clones, not every one. D and trimming come from the DNA, and the V and J calls and clone size come from that table. Counted here are roughly 200,000 clones, around 90% occurring once; the ten biggest clones make up 0.62%.

The receptor comes from a man in his forties or fifties with acute or convalescent COVID-19. The specimen sequenced was peripheral blood. This chain links TRBV5-4 with TRBJ1-2, with 7 bases aligning to TRBD1. This CDR3 is CASSLRLGHRGVRWYGYTF. In DNA, the CDR3 is TGTGCCAGCAGCTTGCGGCTCGGCCACAGGGGCGTAAGGTGGTATGGCTACACCTTC.